The T cell receptor (beta chain) under discussion was sequenced for a study of PD-1 blockade in classical Hodgkin lymphoma. Generated by immunoSEQ multiplex PCR, the TCRdb table keeps only in-frame clones and is missing some. The sample includes approximately 99,000 clones, around 81% seen only once; the top ten take approximately 15%. All patients relapsed after autologous stem cell transplantation, and brentuximab vedotin exposure varied. This material consisted of peripheral blood mononuclear cells (PBMCs), taken before the second cycle of nivolumab. The source of this sequence is a human donor with classical Hodgkin lymphoma.

DNA for the CDR3: TGTGCCAGCAGCTTGCAATCCTCCTACGAGCAGTACTTC. Its translation is CASSLQSSYEQYF. The gene calls are TRBV5-6 and TRBJ2-7; D not certain. The V gene's germline CDR1 is SGHDT and CDR2 YYEEEE. There are 13 residues in the CDR3. Trimming shortened V by 1 base and J by 0 bases, and 5 bases separated the two germline ends.